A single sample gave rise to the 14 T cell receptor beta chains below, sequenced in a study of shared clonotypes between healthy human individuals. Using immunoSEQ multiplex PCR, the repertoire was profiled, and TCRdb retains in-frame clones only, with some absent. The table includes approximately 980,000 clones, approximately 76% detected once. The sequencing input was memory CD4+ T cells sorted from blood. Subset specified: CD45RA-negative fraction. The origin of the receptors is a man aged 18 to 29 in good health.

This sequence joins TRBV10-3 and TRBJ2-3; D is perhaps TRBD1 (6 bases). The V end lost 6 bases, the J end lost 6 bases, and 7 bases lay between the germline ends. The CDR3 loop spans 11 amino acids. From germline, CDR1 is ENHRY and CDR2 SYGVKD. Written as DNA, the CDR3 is TGTGCCATCAGACAGGGCGATACGCAGTATTTT. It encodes CAIRQGDTQYF.

This CDR3 is CASEWLFGDGELFF. As DNA, the CDR3 is TGTGCCAGCGAATGGTTGTTCGGGGACGGGGAGCTGTTTTTT. The chain links TRBV28 to TRBJ2-2; tentative D call: TRBD2 (5 bases). The CDR3 extends over 14 amino acids. The V gene's germline CDR1 is MDHEN and CDR2 SYDVKM. V dropped 8 bases and J dropped 7 bases, with 17 bases sitting between them.

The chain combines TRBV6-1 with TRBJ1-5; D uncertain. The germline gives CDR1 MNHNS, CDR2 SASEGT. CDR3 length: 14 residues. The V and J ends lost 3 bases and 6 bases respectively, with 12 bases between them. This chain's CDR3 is CASSDGFRGQPQHF. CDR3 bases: TGTGCCAGCAGTGACGGGTTCCGAGGTCAGCCCCAGCATTTT.

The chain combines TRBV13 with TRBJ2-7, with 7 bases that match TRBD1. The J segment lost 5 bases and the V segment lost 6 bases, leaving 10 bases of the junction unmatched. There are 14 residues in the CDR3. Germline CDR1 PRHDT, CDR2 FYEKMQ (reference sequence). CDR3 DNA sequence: TGTGCCAGCAGTGTTCGACAGGGTGCCCACGAGCAGTACTTC. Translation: CASSVRQGAHEQYF.

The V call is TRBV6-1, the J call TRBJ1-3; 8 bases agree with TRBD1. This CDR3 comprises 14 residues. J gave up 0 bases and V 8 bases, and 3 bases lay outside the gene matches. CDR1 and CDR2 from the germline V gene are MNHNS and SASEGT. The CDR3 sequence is CASGQGDSGNTIYF. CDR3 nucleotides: TGTGCCAGCGGACAGGGTGACTCTGGAAACACCATATATTTT.

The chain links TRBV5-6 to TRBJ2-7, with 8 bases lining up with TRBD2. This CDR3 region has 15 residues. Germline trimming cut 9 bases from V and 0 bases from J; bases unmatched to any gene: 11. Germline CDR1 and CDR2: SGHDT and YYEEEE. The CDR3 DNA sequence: TGTGCCACCTACCGGGGGGGGCTGAGCTCCTACGAGCAGTACTTC. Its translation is CATYRGGLSSYEQYF. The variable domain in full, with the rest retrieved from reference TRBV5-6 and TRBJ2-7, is DAGVTQSPTHLIKTRGQQVTLRCSPKSGHDTVSWYQQALGQGPQFIFQYYEEEERQRGNFPDRFSGHQFPNYSSELNVNALLLGDSALYLCATYRGGLSSYEQYFGPGTRLTVT.

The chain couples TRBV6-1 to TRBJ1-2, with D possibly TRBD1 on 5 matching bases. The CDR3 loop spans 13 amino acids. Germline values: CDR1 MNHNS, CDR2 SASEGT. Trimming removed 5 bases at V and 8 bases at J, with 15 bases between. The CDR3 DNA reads TGTGCCAGCAGTCAAAGGGACGCTTTAGGCTACACCTTC. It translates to CASSQRDALGYTF.

CDR3 in DNA: TGTGCCAGCAACTGGATAGCAGGAGAGACCCAGTACTTC. This gives the protein CASNWIAGETQYF. V usage is TRBV2 and J usage is TRBJ2-5, with no clear D. The CDR3 runs to 13 residues. V gave up 7 bases and J gave up 4 bases, with 13 bases separating them. In germline, CDR1 is SNHLY, CDR2 FYNNEI.

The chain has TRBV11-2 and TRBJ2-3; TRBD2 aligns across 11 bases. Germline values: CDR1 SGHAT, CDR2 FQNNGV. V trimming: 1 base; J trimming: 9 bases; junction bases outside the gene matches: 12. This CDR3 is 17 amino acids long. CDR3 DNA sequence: TGTGCCAGCAGCTTAGGTACCGGACGTGGGACTAGCGGCACGCAGTATTTT. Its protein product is CASSLGTGRGTSGTQYF.

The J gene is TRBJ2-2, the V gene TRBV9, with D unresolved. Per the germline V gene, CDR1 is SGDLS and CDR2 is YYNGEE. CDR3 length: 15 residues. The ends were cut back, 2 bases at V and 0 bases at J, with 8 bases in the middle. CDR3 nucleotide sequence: TGTGCCAGCAGCGTTGGGCCCGCGAACACCGGGGAGCTGTTTTTT. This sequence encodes CASSVGPANTGELFF.

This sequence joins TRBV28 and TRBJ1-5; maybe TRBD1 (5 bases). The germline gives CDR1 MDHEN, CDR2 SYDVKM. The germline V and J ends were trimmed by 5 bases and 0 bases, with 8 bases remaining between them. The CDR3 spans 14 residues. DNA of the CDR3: TGTGCCAGCAGTGCCGGGGGTAGCAATCAGCCCCAGCATTTT. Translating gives CASSAGGSNQPQHF.

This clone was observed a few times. The CDR3 reads CAWSEKAGTPEKLFF. For the CDR3, the DNA is TGTGCCTGGAGCGAAAAAGCCGGGACACCCGAAAAACTGTTTTTT. The chain joins TRBV30 to TRBJ1-4, with a possible D match to TRBD1 (6 bases). The CDR3 runs 15 residues. Trimming pared 3 bases from V and 8 bases from J, leaving 19 bases between. CDR1 is GTSNPN, CDR2 SVGIG, per germline (reference sequence).

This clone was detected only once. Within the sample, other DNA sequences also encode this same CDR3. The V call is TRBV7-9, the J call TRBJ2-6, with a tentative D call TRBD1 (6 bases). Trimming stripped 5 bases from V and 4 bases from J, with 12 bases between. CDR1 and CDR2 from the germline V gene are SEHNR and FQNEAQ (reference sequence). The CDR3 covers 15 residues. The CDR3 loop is CASSRTGSGANVLTF. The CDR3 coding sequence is TGTGCCAGCAGCCGCACAGGGTCCGGGGCCAACGTCCTGACTTTC.

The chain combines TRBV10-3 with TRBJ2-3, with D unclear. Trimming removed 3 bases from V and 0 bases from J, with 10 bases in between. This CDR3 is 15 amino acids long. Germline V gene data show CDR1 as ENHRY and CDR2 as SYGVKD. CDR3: CAISDLTPSTDTQYF. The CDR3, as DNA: TGTGCCATCAGTGATCTGACGCCTAGCACAGATACGCAGTATTTT.